These 16 T cell receptor beta chains were sequenced from one sample in a study of shared clonotypes between healthy human individuals. The repertoire was sequenced with immunoSEQ multiplex PCR; TCRdb's copy has only in-frame clones and lacks some. The sample yields 2.5 million or so clones, 90% to 95% seen once. The sample taken for sequencing was naive CD4+ T cells sorted from blood. This sample's subset: CD45RA+ positively selected. These receptors all stem from a man aged 18 to 29 in good health.

The chain links TRBV6-1 to TRBJ1-4; TRBD1 might be the D (5 bases). The V end lost 5 bases, the J end lost 7 bases, and 17 bases lay between the germline ends. The CDR3 totals 15 residues. Germline CDR1 and CDR2: MNHNS and SASEGT. Written as DNA, the CDR3 is TGTGCCAGCAGTCCCGGACATTCTGACGGTGAAAAACTGTTTTTT. It encodes CASSPGHSDGEKLFF.

This chain joins TRBV9 and TRBJ1-2, with D tentatively TRBD1 (5 bases). Trimming removed 0 bases from V and 7 bases from J, with 22 bases in between. The CDR3 has 17 amino acids. Germline CDR1 and CDR2: SGDLS and YYNGEE. CDR3 nucleotides: TGTGCCAGCAGCGTAGGGACAACCGATAAGTATTGGTCTGGCTACACCTTC. It is translated as CASSVGTTDKYWSGYTF.

The chain links TRBV7-2 to TRBJ2-5; TRBD1 or TRBD2 may be the D gene (6 bases each). Germline assignment: CDR1 SGHTA and CDR2 FQGNSA. The CDR3 is 17 amino acids. V was cut by 5 bases and J by 5 bases, with 24 bases left in between. The CDR3 is CASSRPHGGMRGETQYF. For the CDR3, the DNA is TGTGCCAGCAGCCGTCCCCATGGCGGGATGAGGGGGGAGACCCAGTACTTC.

The J gene is TRBJ2-7, the V gene TRBV7-2, with 9 positions matching TRBD2. CDR1 and CDR2 from the germline V gene are SGHTA and FQGNSA. Trimming at V came to 3 bases and at J to 1 base, leaving 4 bases not matched to a gene. The CDR3 length is 15 residues. Written as DNA, the CDR3 is TGTGCCAGCAGCTTTGGAGCGGGAGGATCCTACGAGCAGTACTTC. Translating gives CASSFGAGGSYEQYF.

The rearrangement links TRBV5-1 to TRBJ2-7, with D possibly called TRBD1 or TRBD2 (5 bases each). The CDR3 totals 15 residues. CDR1 is SGHRS, CDR2 YFSETQ, per germline. Trimming stripped 3 bases from V and 1 base from J, with 14 bases between. CDR3 amino acids: CASSSGEGLSYEQYF. The CDR3 DNA sequence: TGCGCCAGCAGCTCCGGAGAGGGGCTATCCTACGAGCAGTACTTC.

The chain couples TRBV28 to TRBJ2-7; maybe TRBD2 (7 bases). The V and J ends lost 9 bases and 7 bases respectively, with 19 bases between them. The CDR3 totals 13 residues. Germline loops: CDR1 MDHEN, CDR2 SYDVKM. The CDR3 loop reads CASTRGGRGEQYF. CDR3 DNA: TGTGCCAGTACGAGGGGGGGTAGGGGAGAGCAGTACTTC.

V usage is TRBV7-9 and J usage is TRBJ1-4; the D is unclear. Per germline, CDR1 SEHNR and CDR2 FQNEAQ (reference sequence). V dropped 5 bases and J dropped 0 bases, with 10 bases sitting between them. This CDR3 is built from 15 residues. The chain's CDR3 is CASSIGPSTNEKLFF. CDR3 coding DNA: TGTGCCAGCAGCATCGGGCCTTCAACTAATGAAAAACTGTTTTTT.

The genes are TRBV5-1 and TRBJ2-7; the D gene is possibly TRBD1 (5 bases). This CDR3 is built from 15 residues. V dropped 5 bases and J dropped 0 bases, with 15 bases sitting between them. Germline-derived CDR1 and CDR2 are SGHRS and YFSETQ. This chain's CDR3 is CASRTTGGGSYEQYF. CDR3 nucleotides: TGCGCCAGCAGGACAACAGGCGGCGGCTCCTACGAGCAGTACTTC.

The chain is built from TRBV10-2 and TRBJ2-7; D possibly matches TRBD1 or TRBD2 (5 bases each). CDR3 length: 15 amino acids. Per the germline V gene, CDR1 is WSHSY and CDR2 is SAAADI. Deletions cut 1 base from V and 2 bases from J, with 12 bases between. The CDR3: CASSEFGTETYEQYF. As DNA, the CDR3 is TGCGCCAGCAGTGAGTTTGGGACGGAGACCTACGAGCAGTACTTC.

V and J are TRBV12-5 and TRBJ2-5; 15 positions agree with TRBD2. The length of the CDR3 is 17 residues. V dropped 6 bases and J dropped 4; count of bases not matched to a gene: 9. Per germline, CDR1 LGHNT and CDR2 FRNRAP. The CDR3 coding sequence is TGTGCTAGTGGGTACGGGACTAGCGGGAGGAGTGGAGAGACCCAGTACTTC. Encoded protein: CASGYGTSGRSGETQYF.

The CDR3 DNA reads TGTGCCAGCAGCTGGGACTGGCAAGAGACCCAGTACTTC. As protein: CASSWDWQETQYF. The gene calls are TRBV6-1 and TRBJ2-5; D is possibly TRBD2 (6 bases). Germline CDR1 and CDR2: MNHNS and SASEGT. This CDR3 region has 13 residues. V lost 6 bases and J lost 2, with 10 bases in between.

This chain links TRBV5-1 with TRBJ2-2; the match to TRBD2 covers 9 bases. The CDR3 is 17 residues long. Losses at the gene ends were 3 bases for V and 0 bases for J; bases not matched to a gene: 6. CDR1 is SGHRS and CDR2 is YFSETQ in the germline V gene. The CDR3, as DNA: TGCGCCAGCAGCTCGGGGGCTAGCGGGGCGAACACCGGGGAGCTGTTTTTT. Residues: CASSSGASGANTGELFF. The full variable domain, completed using reference TRBV5-1 and TRBJ2-2, is KAGVTQTPRYLIKTRGQQVTLSCSPISGHRSVSWYQQTPGQGLQFLFEYFSETQRNKGNFPGRFSGRQFSNSRSEMNVSTLELGDSALYLCASSSGASGANTGELFFGEGSRLTVL.

Regarding this clone: Other DNA sequences in this specimen translate into the identical CDR3. The chain links TRBV9 to TRBJ2-3, with unresolved D. The CDR3 is 16 residues long. The germline V gene has CDR1 SGDLS and CDR2 YYNGEE. With 0 bases removed from V and 2 bases from J, the gap between germline ends came to 13 bases. Here the CDR3 reads CASSVVGDIFTDTQYF. CDR3 bases: TGTGCCAGCAGCGTAGTTGGAGACATATTCACAGATACGCAGTATTTT.

The gene calls are TRBV2 and TRBJ2-2; no clear D. With 1 base removed from V and 1 base from J, the gap between germline ends came to 7 bases. This CDR3 has 15 amino acids. Germline CDR1 and CDR2: SNHLY and FYNNEI. The CDR3 loop is CASSEGVKNTGELFF. In DNA, the CDR3 is TGTGCCAGCAGTGAAGGTGTAAAGAACACCGGGGAGCTGTTTTTT.

This chain links TRBV5-6 with TRBJ1-2, with D maybe TRBD1 (6 bases). Germline lookup yields CDR1 SGHDT and CDR2 YYEEEE. This CDR3 has 14 residues. Between the trimmed V and J ends, which lost 2 bases and 2 bases, there was a span of 10 bases. The CDR3 nucleotides are TGTGCCAGCAGCTTCACCGACAGGAACTATGGCTACACCTTC. Translation: CASSFTDRNYGYTF.

The V and J genes are TRBV19 and TRBJ1-2, with D possibly matching TRBD1 (6 bases). Per the germline V gene, CDR1 is LNHDA and CDR2 is SQIVND (reference sequence). The germline V and J ends were trimmed by 4 bases and 0 bases, with 15 bases remaining between them. The length of the CDR3 is 16 residues. CDR3 loop: CASSKIRDNSNYGYTF. The CDR3 bases are TGTGCCAGTAGTAAAATCCGGGACAATTCTAACTATGGCTACACCTTC.